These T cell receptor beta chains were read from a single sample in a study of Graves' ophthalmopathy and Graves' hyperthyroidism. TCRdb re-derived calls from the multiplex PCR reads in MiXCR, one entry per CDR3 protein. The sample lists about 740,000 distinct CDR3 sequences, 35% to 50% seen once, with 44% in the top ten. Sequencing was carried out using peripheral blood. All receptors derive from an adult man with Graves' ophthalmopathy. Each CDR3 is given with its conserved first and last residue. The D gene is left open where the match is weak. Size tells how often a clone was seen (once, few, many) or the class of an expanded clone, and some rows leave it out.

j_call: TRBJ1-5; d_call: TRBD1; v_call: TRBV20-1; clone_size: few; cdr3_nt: TGCAGTGCTCAGACAGGGGGGTCGAATCAGCCCCAGCATTTT; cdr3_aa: CSAQTGGSNQPQHF
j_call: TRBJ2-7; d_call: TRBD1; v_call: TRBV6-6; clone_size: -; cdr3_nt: TGTGCCAGCAGGAAGGGACAGGGGGACTACGAGCAGTACTTC; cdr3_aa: CASRKGQGDYEQYF
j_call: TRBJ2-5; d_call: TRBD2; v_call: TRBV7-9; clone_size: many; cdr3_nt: TGTGCCAGCAGCCCTTGGACTAGCGGCCAAGAGACCCAGTACTTC; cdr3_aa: CASSPWTSGQETQYF
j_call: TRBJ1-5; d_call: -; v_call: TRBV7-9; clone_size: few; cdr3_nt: TGTGCCAGCAGCTTAGAGGGGTACCAGCCCCAGCATTTT; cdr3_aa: CASSLEGYQPQHF
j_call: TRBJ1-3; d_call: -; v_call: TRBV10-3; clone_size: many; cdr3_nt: TGTGCCAGCAGGGAGTTGTCGTTCGGTGGAAACACCATATATTTT; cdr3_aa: CASRELSFGGNTIYF
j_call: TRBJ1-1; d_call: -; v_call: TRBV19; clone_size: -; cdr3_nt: TGTGCCAGCAGAAGAGACTTCAGGGGGAACACTGAAGCTTTCTTT; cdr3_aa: CASRRDFRGNTEAFF
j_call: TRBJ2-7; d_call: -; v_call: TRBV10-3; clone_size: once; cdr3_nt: TGTGCCATCAGTGAGTCGATCAGCGTGGGCGACGGCCTCCTCTACGAGCAGTACTTC; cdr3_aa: CAISESISVGDGLLYEQYF
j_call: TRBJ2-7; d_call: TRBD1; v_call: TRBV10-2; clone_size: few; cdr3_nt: TGCGCCAGCAGTGAGCTAACGGGACAGGGCCCCTACGAGCAGTACTTC; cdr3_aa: CASSELTGQGPYEQYF
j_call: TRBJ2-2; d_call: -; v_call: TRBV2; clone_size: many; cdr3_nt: TGTGCCAGCAAGGTCACCGGGGAGCTGTTTTTT; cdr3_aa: CASKVTGELFF
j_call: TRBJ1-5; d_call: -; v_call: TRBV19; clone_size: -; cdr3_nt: TGTGCCAGTAGTCCACAAAATCAGCCCCAGCATTTT; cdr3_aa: CASSPQNQPQHF
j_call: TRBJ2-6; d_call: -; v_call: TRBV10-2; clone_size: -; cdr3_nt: TGCGCCAGCAGTGCTGGGACATCGATCTCCGGGGACAACGTCCTGACTTTC; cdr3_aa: CASSAGTSISGDNVLTF
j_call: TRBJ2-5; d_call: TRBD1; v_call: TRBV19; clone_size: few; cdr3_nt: TGTGCCAGTAGTACTACAGGGGTTCAAGAGACCCAGTACTTC; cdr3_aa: CASSTTGVQETQYF
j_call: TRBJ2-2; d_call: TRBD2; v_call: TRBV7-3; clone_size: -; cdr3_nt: TGTGCCAGCAGCCCTACCGGGACTAGCGCCGGGGAGCTGTTTTTT; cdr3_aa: CASSPTGTSAGELFF
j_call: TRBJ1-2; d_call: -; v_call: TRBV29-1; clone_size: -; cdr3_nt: TGCAGCGCTGGAGGAACGACTAGCTATGGCTACACCTTC; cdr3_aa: CSAGGTTSYGYTF
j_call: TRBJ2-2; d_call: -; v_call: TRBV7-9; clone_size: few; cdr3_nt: TGTGCCAGAACGGACGAAGGCACCGGGGAGCTGTTTTTT; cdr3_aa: CARTDEGTGELFF
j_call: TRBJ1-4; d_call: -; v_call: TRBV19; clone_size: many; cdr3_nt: TGTGCCAGTAAGACCTATGCTGGGACTAATGAAAAACTGTTTTTT; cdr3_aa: CASKTYAGTNEKLFF
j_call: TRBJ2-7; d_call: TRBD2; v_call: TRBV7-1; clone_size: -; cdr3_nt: TGTGCCAGCAGCCACGCTGGAGCGGGGCCAGCCTACGAGCAGTACTTC; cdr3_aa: CASSHAGAGPAYEQYF